This TCR beta chain was captured by sequencing in a study of blood T cells in healthy people across ages. The length of the CDR3 is 12 residues. With 3 bases removed from V and 9 bases from J, the gap between germline ends came to 15 bases. Looked up from germline, CDR1 is DFQATT and CDR2 is SNEGSKA (reference sequence). Next came a second PCR, run for about 7 to 12 cycles, which used a sample-barcoded 5' primer along with a J-beta primer mix. TCRdb used MiXCR to reprocess the 5' RACE reads, holding one entry per CDR3 protein. The data show roughly 720,000 distinct CDR3 sequences, with roughly 50% seen just once and approximately 40% held by the top ten.

Sequenced material: blood. The V gene is TRBV20-1, the J gene TRBJ2-7; a possible D gene is TRBD2 (5 bases). The clonotype comes from a man of 80 years or more in good health. The CDR3 here is CSASESGALQYF. CDR3 DNA sequence: TGCAGTGCTAGCGAAAGCGGAGCCTTGCAGTACTTC.